The T cell receptor (beta chain) under discussion was sequenced for a study of OX40 agonist ivuxolimab in advanced cancers. General study points: There was clonal expansion of CD4+ and CD8+ blood T cells by week 6 at 0.1 to 3.0 mg/kg.

Patients who had autoimmune disease history or got systemic immunosuppression were left out. This clone is a singleton in its sample. What it binds is unknown. Deletions cut 4 bases from V and 4 bases from J, with 8 bases between. Germline assignment: CDR1 LNHDA and CDR2 SQIVND (reference sequence). CDR3 length: 13 residues. Some clones are missing from TCRdb's copy, which holds only in-frame ones; the method was immunoSEQ multiplex PCR. The sample contains some 80,000 clones, about 89% of which appear only once. The input for sequencing was CD4+ or CD8+ T cells sorted from blood, taken in a trial of the OX40 agonist ivuxolimab. The chain uses TRBV19 and TRBJ2-1; tentatively, D is TRBD1 (6 bases). This sequence originates from an adult with an advanced solid tumor such as melanoma, head and neck, liver or kidney cancer. The CDR3 DNA is TGTGCCAGTAGTACTGGACAGTACAATGAGCAGTTCTTC. It yields the protein CASSTGQYNEQFF.